The 11 T cell receptor beta chains reported below all come from one sample, sequenced in a study of cytomegalovirus exposure and HLA in healthy donors. Researchers ran the PCR with 60 Vbeta and 13 Jbeta primers. Profiling relied on immunoSEQ multiplex PCR, and the TCRdb table lists in-frame clones only, not all of them. This sample has over 130,000 clones, with approximately 80% found just once. The sample comprised PBMCs. The receptors derive from a woman aged 35 to 49 in good health and CMV-seropositive.

The chain uses TRBV7-2 and TRBJ2-5; 8 nucleotides agree with TRBD2. The CDR3 runs 17 residues. Germline trimming cut 2 bases from V and 1 base from J; bases unmatched to any gene: 9. Germline CDR1 is SGHTA and CDR2 is FQGNSA. CDR3 sequence reads: CASSLRGSGTTQETQYF. CDR3 in DNA: TGTGCCAGCAGCTTAAGGGGTAGCGGGACTACCCAAGAGACCCAGTACTTC.

The rearrangement joins TRBV28 to TRBJ2-2; tentative D call: TRBD2 (7 bases). V gave up 2 bases and J gave up 6 bases, with 13 bases separating them. The CDR3 runs to 15 residues. Germline V gene data show CDR1 as MDHEN and CDR2 as SYDVKM. CDR3 sequence: CASSLGGGTAGELFF. CDR3 DNA: TGTGCCAGCAGTTTAGGGGGGGGCACGGCCGGGGAGCTGTTTTTT.

This chain joins TRBV29-1 and TRBJ1-2; perhaps TRBD1 as D (5 bases). V lost 6 bases, J lost 8 bases, and 19 bases lay in between. The CDR3 has 13 residues. Germline CDR1 and CDR2: SQVTM and ANQGSEA. The CDR3 DNA sequence: TGCAGCGTCTACATCAGTCAGGGTGGAGGCTACACCTTC. Amino acids: CSVYISQGGGYTF.

The rearrangement links TRBV2 to TRBJ1-5; weak D call: TRBD1 (5 bases). Germline V gene data show CDR1 as SNHLY and CDR2 as FYNNEI. The CDR3 is 13 residues long. The ends were cut back, 7 bases at V and 5 bases at J, with 12 bases in the middle. The CDR3 loop reads CASNLGGDQPQHF. The DNA of the CDR3 is TGTGCCAGCAACCTGGGAGGGGATCAGCCCCAGCATTTT. Filled out from reference TRBV2 and TRBJ1-5, the complete variable domain reads EPEVTQTPSHQVTQMGQEVILRCVPISNHLYFYWYRQILGQKVEFLVSFYNNEISEKSEIFDDQFSVERPDGSNFTLKIRSTKLEDSAMYFCASNLGGDQPQHFGDGTRLSIL.

The V gene is TRBV18, the J gene TRBJ1-2, with no clear D. The CDR3 has 14 amino acids. Per the germline V gene, CDR1 is KGHSH and CDR2 is LQKENI. V was clipped by 0 bases and J by 5 bases, with 10 bases between them. CDR3 sequence: CASSPPGRDYGYTF. The DNA of the CDR3 is TGTGCCAGCTCACCACCGGGGAGAGATTATGGCTACACCTTC.

The V and J genes are TRBV28 and TRBJ2-1; 11 bases agree with TRBD2. The CDR3 runs 15 residues. In germline, CDR1 is MDHEN, CDR2 SYDVKM. V gave up 4 bases and J gave up 5 bases; unmatched junction bases: 4. As DNA, the CDR3 is TGTGCCAGCAGTTCCGGGACTAGCGGCAACAATGAGCAGTTCTTC. It yields the protein CASSSGTSGNNEQFF.

The chain employs TRBV5-5 and TRBJ2-2, with D hard to call. Germline CDR1 SGHKS, CDR2 YYEKEE (reference sequence). The CDR3 runs 12 residues. The V gene lost 0 bases and the J gene lost 7 bases, with 4 bases spanning the gap. This CDR3 reads CASSLVRGELFF. The CDR3 region has the DNA TGTGCCAGCAGCTTGGTTCGCGGGGAGCTGTTTTTT.

This chain joins TRBV7-6 and TRBJ2-1, with D maybe TRBD1 (6 bases). CDR3 length equals 13 residues. V was shortened by 3 bases and J by 9 bases, with 12 bases between the two germline ends. Germline lookup yields CDR1 SGHVS and CDR2 FNYEAQ. The CDR3 loop reads CASSFRGGSEQFF. In nucleotides, the CDR3 is TGTGCCAGCAGCTTCAGAGGGGGAAGTGAGCAGTTCTTC.

Points on this clone: This specimen includes other DNA sequences encoding the same CDR3. This CDR3 is CASSLDSGNEQFF. The CDR3 coding sequence is TGTGCCAGCAGCTTAGATTCGGGGAACGAGCAGTTCTTC. The chain links TRBV11-3 to TRBJ2-1; the D gene is possibly TRBD2 (5 bases). CDR1 SGHNT and CDR2 YENEEA come from the germline V gene. V dropped 0 bases and J dropped 10 bases, with 10 bases sitting between them. The CDR3 extends over 13 amino acids.

Notes on this clone: A junction boundary mismatches the germline segment, possibly from a read error. This chain connects TRBV7-7 to TRBJ2-5; weak D call: TRBD1 (5 bases). Per the germline V gene, CDR1 is SSHAT and CDR2 is FNYEAQ (reference sequence). This CDR3 region has 13 residues. CDR3 amino acids: CASSSTTEETQYF. The CDR3 bases are TGTGCTAGCAGCTCAACGACAGAAGAGACCCAGTACTTC.

The chain has TRBV5-1 and TRBJ2-2, with 7 positions matching TRBD2. The CDR3 is 17 residues long. CDR1 is SGHRS, CDR2 YFSETQ, per germline. J was trimmed by 0 bases and V by 1 base; bases with no gene match: 6. CDR3 sequence (DNA): TGCGCCAGCAGCTTGTTGTTGGGGGGGACGAACACCGGGGAGCTGTTTTTT. Translated, it gives CASSLLLGGTNTGELFF.